This T cell receptor beta chain came from a study of cytomegalovirus exposure and HLA in healthy donors. Researchers ran the PCR with 60 Vbeta and 13 Jbeta primers. The repertoire was sequenced with immunoSEQ multiplex PCR; TCRdb's copy has only in-frame clones and lacks some. Across some 130,000 clones, the top ten clones capture approximately 1.6% of the sample. A remark on this clone: Its antigen is unidentified.

The CDR3 is 15 amino acids. V shed 4 bases, J shed 6 bases, and the junction held 10 bases outside the gene matches. The V gene's germline CDR1 is SGHRS and CDR2 YFSETQ. Findings of the study overall: In vitro data verified a few CMV-associated chains as specific for CMV antigens.

The chain couples TRBV5-1 to TRBJ1-2; TRBD1 matches at 9 bases. This TCR was recovered from a woman in her forties in good health and CMV-seropositive. Sample: PBMCs. The CDR3: CASSQRTGGADGYTF. DNA of the CDR3: TGCGCCAGCAGCCAACGCACAGGGGGCGCAGATGGCTACACCTTC.